This T cell receptor beta chain was profiled in a study of OX40 agonist ivuxolimab in advanced cancers. Background on the study: All patients had ivuxolimab intravenously every 2 weeks at 0.01 to 10 mg/kg. Enrollees could have had prior anti-PD-1, anti-PD-L1 or anti-CTLA-4 therapy, which approximately 38% had received.

As for this clone: Its matching antigen is unknown.

Sequencing used immunoSEQ multiplex PCR; TCRdb keeps in-frame clones, though not all of them. The data hold more than 45,000 clones, with 80% to 90% observed a single time. V was clipped by 1 base and J by 2 bases; unmatched bases: 2. Germline V lookup: CDR1 LNHDA, CDR2 SQIVND (reference sequence). The CDR3 spans 15 residues. Findings and caveats of the study: Relative to CD4+, CD8+ T cells held more expanded clones on average. The expanded peripheral T cells' antigen specificity was not determined.

This TCR was recovered from an adult with an advanced solid tumor such as melanoma, head and neck, liver or kidney cancer. The specimen was CD4+ or CD8+ T cells sorted from blood, collected in a trial of the OX40 agonist ivuxolimab. The genes are TRBV19 and TRBJ2-1; 7 bases are a match to TRBD1. The CDR3 is CASSIGGTAYNEQFF. The CDR3 DNA reads as TGTGCCAGTAGTATAGGGGGGACAGCCTACAATGAGCAGTTCTTC.